The 18 T cell receptor beta chains below were found in one sample sequenced in a study of cytomegalovirus exposure and HLA in healthy donors. Use of 60 Vbeta and 13 Jbeta primers characterized the PCR. The data were produced by immunoSEQ multiplex PCR, yet TCRdb's version contains in-frame clones alone and is incomplete. The data contain about 190,000 clones, 70% to 80% of them seen just once; the ten biggest clones take up 11% to 15%. The sequenced material came from PBMCs. The source is a woman in her twenties or thirties in good health and CMV-seropositive.

The chain has TRBV7-8 and TRBJ2-7, with a weak D call TRBD1 (5 bases). This CDR3 spans 15 amino acids. Trimming took 1 base from V and 3 from J, leaving 13 bases between them. In germline, CDR1 is SGHVS, CDR2 FQNEAQ. The CDR3 nucleotides are TGTGCCAGCAGCTTAGTAGACAGCAGCTTCTACGAGCAGTACTTC. Protein sequence: CASSLVDSSFYEQYF.

This sequence joins TRBV5-6 and TRBJ2-1, with a weak D call TRBD2 (5 bases). The CDR3 runs to 14 residues. The V end lost 1 base, the J end lost 5 bases, and 10 bases lay between the germline ends. Germline V CDR1 and CDR2: SGHDT, YYEEEE. CDR3 nucleotide sequence: TGTGCCAGCAGCTTGCAACAGACTAACAATGAGCAGTTCTTC. Translating it yields CASSLQQTNNEQFF.

The J gene is TRBJ2-5, the V gene TRBV5-4, with 14 bases lining up with TRBD2. The germline CDR1 and CDR2 sequences are SGHNT and YYREEE (reference sequence). The CDR3 is made up of 17 amino acids. J was trimmed by 1 base and V by 0 bases; bases with no gene match: 2. CDR3 DNA: TGTGCCAGCAGCTTGGGACTAGCGGGAGGGGGCCAAGAGACCCAGTACTTC. Its translation is CASSLGLAGGGQETQYF.

The chain joins TRBV28 to TRBJ2-3; 11 positions match TRBD2. The CDR3 runs to 17 residues. From germline, CDR1 is MDHEN and CDR2 SYDVKM. The V and J ends lost 4 bases and 3 bases, in that order; junction bases with no gene match: 9. CDR3 region: CASSSLIAGGRTDTQYF. DNA for the CDR3: TGTGCCAGCAGTTCCCTTATAGCGGGGGGGCGTACAGATACGCAGTATTTT.

The chain links TRBV19 to TRBJ2-1; D perhaps matches TRBD1 (6 bases). Between the trimmed V and J ends, which lost 4 bases and 6 bases, there was a span of 16 bases. CDR1 is LNHDA, CDR2 SQIVND, per germline (reference sequence). This CDR3 has 15 amino acids. CDR3 in amino acids: CASSTPLLRGNEQFF. As DNA, the CDR3 is TGTGCCAGTAGTACCCCTTTGCTCAGGGGCAATGAGCAGTTCTTC.

The V gene is TRBV19, the J gene TRBJ1-5; the D gene is possibly TRBD1 (5 bases). The V and J ends lost 0 bases and 5 bases respectively, with 14 bases between them. In germline, CDR1 is LNHDA, CDR2 SQIVND (reference sequence). This CDR3 contains 16 residues. The CDR3 bases are TGTGCCAGTAGTATAGAGGGGCAGACCGCGGATCAGCCCCAGCATTTT. This encodes CASSIEGQTADQPQHF.

The CDR3 is CASSVVGTANYGYTF. CDR3 bases: TGTGCCAGTTCTGTTGTTGGGACAGCGAACTATGGCTACACCTTC. The chain joins TRBV19 to TRBJ1-2; 7 bases are a match to TRBD1. Germline V gives CDR1 LNHDA, CDR2 SQIVND (reference sequence). J gave up 2 bases and V 8 bases, and 11 bases lay outside the gene matches. This CDR3 spans 15 amino acids.

This clone was recorded a few times. J is TRBJ2-1 and V is TRBV5-6, with 11 bases matching TRBD1. The length of the CDR3 is 17 residues. V shed 1 base and J 7 bases; nucleotides not matched to a gene: 10. CDR1 SGHDT and CDR2 YYEEEE come from the germline V gene. This chain's CDR3 is CASSLLGGTGGLNEQFF. The DNA of the CDR3 is TGTGCCAGCAGCTTGTTGGGAGGGACAGGGGGATTGAATGAGCAGTTCTTC.

This CDR3 is CASRRTSESYEQYF. In DNA form, the CDR3 reads TGTGCCAGCAGACGGACTAGCGAGTCCTACGAGCAGTACTTC. V gene TRBV6-6 combines with J gene TRBJ2-7; the match to TRBD2 covers 9 bases. The germline V gene has CDR1 MNHNY and CDR2 SVGAGI (reference sequence). V shed 6 bases, J shed 1 base, and the junction held 4 bases outside the gene matches. The CDR3 sequence is 14 residues long.

V usage is TRBV5-1 and J usage is TRBJ1-2; D remains unclear. Germline assignment: CDR1 SGHRS and CDR2 YFSETQ. Trimming cost V 0 bases and J 8 bases, with 14 bases left between them. The CDR3 spans 14 residues. The CDR3 reads CASSLETPGNGYTF. CDR3 DNA sequence: TGCGCCAGCAGCTTGGAGACACCCGGTAACGGCTACACCTTC.

This chain connects TRBV20-1 to TRBJ1-2, with D maybe TRBD1 (5 bases). The ends were cut back, 5 bases at V and 4 bases at J, with 8 bases in the middle. The CDR3 extends over 11 amino acids. Germline CDR1 reads DFQATT; CDR2 reads SNEGSKA (reference sequence). CDR3 coding DNA: TGCAGTGCTCAGGGCGGCTATGGCTACACCTTC. This translates into CSAQGGYGYTF.

The rearrangement joins TRBV11-2 to TRBJ2-5; 8 positions match TRBD2. Germline CDR1 and CDR2: SGHAT and FQNNGV. The CDR3 has 14 amino acids. Trimming cost V 2 bases and J 3 bases; bases outside gene matches: 2. The CDR3 sequence: CASSLLGGEETQYF. CDR3 DNA: TGTGCCAGCAGCTTACTCGGGGGGGAAGAGACCCAGTACTTC.

The V gene is TRBV30, the J gene TRBJ1-6; D possibly corresponds to TRBD1 (5 bases). The V end lost 0 bases, the J end lost 5 bases, and 11 bases lay between the germline ends. There are 15 residues in the CDR3. Per the germline V gene, CDR1 is GTSNPN and CDR2 is SVGIG (reference sequence). This CDR3 is CAWSVLRGNNSPLHF. Here the CDR3 DNA reads TGTGCCTGGAGTGTATTAAGGGGTAATAATTCACCCCTCCACTTT.

The chain recombines TRBV2 with TRBJ1-5; D uncertain. This CDR3 is 13 amino acids long. V lost 1 base, J lost 6 bases, and 7 bases lay in between. Germline V gives CDR1 SNHLY, CDR2 FYNNEI. DNA of the CDR3: TGTGCCAGCAGTGAAGGGGGAGGTCAGCCCCAGCATTTT. It specifies CASSEGGGQPQHF.

The rearrangement links TRBV9 to TRBJ1-2, with D possibly being TRBD1 (5 bases). Trimming took 0 bases from V and 7 from J, leaving 10 bases between them. Germline CDR1 SGDLS, CDR2 YYNGEE. The length of the CDR3 is 13 residues. The CDR3 DNA sequence: TGTGCCAGCAGCGTAGACCCAGGGTCTGGCTACACCTTC. Its protein is CASSVDPGSGYTF. The entire variable domain, with the rest obtained from reference TRBV9 and TRBJ1-2, is as follows: DSGVTQTPKHLITATGQRVTLRCSPRSGDLSVYWYQQSLDQGLQFLIQYYNGEERAKGNILERFSAQQFPDLHSELNLSSLELGDSALYFCASSVDPGSGYTFGSGTRLTVV.

This chain uses TRBV15 with TRBJ1-4, with D uncertain. The germline CDR1 and CDR2 sequences are LNHNV and YYDKDF (reference sequence). The CDR3 extends over 15 amino acids. V was cut by 0 bases and J by 3 bases, with 8 bases left in between. CDR3: CATSRDRGPNEKLFF. CDR3 nucleotides: TGTGCCACCAGCAGAGATCGCGGTCCTAATGAAAAACTGTTTTTT.

This clone came up a few times. V and J are TRBV27 and TRBJ2-5, with D maybe TRBD1 (6 bases). From germline, CDR1 is MNHEY and CDR2 SMNVEV (reference sequence). V lost 6 bases and J lost 7, with 15 bases in between. This CDR3 is built from 13 residues. The CDR3 protein is CASSSDSWGTQYF. Here the CDR3 DNA reads TGTGCCAGCAGCTCGGACAGTTGGGGGACCCAGTACTTC.

The chain employs TRBV2 and TRBJ1-4; 10 bases are a match to TRBD1. This CDR3 has 14 residues. The V and J ends lost 6 bases and 7 bases, in that order; junction bases with no gene match: 5. Germline lookup yields CDR1 SNHLY and CDR2 FYNNEI. In DNA form, the CDR3 reads TGTGCCAGCAGCGTGGACAGGGGGGCTGAAAAACTGTTTTTT. Translating gives CASSVDRGAEKLFF. The whole variable domain, remainder taken from reference TRBV2 and TRBJ1-4, is EPEVTQTPSHQVTQMGQEVILRCVPISNHLYFYWYRQILGQKVEFLVSFYNNEISEKSEIFDDQFSVERPDGSNFTLKIRSTKLEDSAMYFCASSVDRGAEKLFFGSGTQLSVL.